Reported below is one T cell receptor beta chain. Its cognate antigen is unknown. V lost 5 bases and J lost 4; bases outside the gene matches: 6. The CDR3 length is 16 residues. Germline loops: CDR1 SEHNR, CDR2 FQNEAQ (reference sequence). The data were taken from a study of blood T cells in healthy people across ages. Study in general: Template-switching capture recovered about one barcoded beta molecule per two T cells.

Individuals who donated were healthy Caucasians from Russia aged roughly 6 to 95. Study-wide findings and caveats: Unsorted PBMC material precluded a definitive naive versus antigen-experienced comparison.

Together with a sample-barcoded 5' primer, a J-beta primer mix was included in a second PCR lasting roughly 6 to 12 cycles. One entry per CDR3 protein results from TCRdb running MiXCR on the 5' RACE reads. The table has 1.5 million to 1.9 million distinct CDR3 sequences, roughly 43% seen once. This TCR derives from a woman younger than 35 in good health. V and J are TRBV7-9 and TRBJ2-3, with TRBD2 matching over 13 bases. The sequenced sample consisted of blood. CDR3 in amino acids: CASSTGLAGIPDTQYF. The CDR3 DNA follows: TGTGCCAGCAGCACGGGACTAGCGGGGATCCCAGATACGCAGTATTTT.